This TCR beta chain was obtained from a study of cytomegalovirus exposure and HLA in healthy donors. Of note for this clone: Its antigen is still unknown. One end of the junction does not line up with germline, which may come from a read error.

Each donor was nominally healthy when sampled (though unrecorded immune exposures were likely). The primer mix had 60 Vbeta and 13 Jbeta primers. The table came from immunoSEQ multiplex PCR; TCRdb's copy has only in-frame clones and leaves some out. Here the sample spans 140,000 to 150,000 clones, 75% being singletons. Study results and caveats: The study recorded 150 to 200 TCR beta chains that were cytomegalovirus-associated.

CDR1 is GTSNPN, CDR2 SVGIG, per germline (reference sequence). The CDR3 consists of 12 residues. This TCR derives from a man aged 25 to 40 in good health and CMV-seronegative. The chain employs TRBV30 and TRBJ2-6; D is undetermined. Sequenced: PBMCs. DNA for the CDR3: TGTGCCCAGAGGCTATTTGCCAACGGCCTGACTTTC. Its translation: CAQRLFANGLTF. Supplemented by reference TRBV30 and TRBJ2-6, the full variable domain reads SQTIHQWPATLVQPVGSPLSLECTVEGTSNPNLYWYRQAAGRGLQLLFYSVGIGQISSEVPQNLSASRPQDRQFILSSKKLLLSDSGFYLCAQRLFANGLTFGAGSRLTVL.